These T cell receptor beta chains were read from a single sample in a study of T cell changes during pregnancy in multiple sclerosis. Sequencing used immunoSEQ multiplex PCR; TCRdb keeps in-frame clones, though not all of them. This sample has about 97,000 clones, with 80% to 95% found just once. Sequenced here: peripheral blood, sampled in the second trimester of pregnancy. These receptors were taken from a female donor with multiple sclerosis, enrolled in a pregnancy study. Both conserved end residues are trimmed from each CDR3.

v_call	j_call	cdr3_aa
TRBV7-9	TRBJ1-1	ASSPRATEAF
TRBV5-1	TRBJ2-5	ASSLNMGGETQY
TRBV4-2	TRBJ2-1	ASSPRLAGGKNEQF
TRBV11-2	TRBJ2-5	ASSPGGGGLETQY
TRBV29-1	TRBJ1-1	SVEDHGRGQSEAF
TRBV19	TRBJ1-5	ASNSFSVHQPQH
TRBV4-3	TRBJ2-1	ASSQEIHTSEQF
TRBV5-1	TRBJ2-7	ASSLRASGISYEQY
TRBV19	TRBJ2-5	ASSIQKTSGRKIQY
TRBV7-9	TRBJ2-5	ASSPDRGGETQY
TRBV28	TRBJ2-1	ASSQLWLAGRDNEQF
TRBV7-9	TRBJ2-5	ASSLKGRGVKETQY
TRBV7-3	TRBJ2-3	ASSQGPQRSTDTQY
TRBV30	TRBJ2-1	AWSVLAAGVGF
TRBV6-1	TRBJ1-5	ASEVSSNQPQH
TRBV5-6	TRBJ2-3	ASRPGTSGRKDTQY
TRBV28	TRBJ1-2	ASSRPPLTGGYT
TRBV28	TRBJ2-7	ASSPRGRPYEQY
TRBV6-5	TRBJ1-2	ASSYLNTRYGYT
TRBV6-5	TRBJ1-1	ASASRGGQTEAF
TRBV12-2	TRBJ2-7	ASPPEGTGMGDEQY
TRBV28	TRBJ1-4	ASTRVVYEKLF
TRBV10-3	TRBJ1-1	AIQQNTLNTEAF
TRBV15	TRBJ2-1	ATSTGLAGVHEQF
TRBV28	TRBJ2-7	ASRGTGYEQY
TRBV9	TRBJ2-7	ASSVSSGGSRGEQY
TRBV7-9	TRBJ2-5	ASSPLIRGETQY
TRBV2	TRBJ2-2	ASSDGLAGNTGELF
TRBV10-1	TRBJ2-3	ASSGARGLAGGDTQY
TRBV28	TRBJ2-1	ASSPMGLAGGGNEQF
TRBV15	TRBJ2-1	ATSGLTSGTYNEQF
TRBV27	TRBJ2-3	ASSALGLADTTDTQY
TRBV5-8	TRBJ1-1	ASSLIRGSSHGTEAF
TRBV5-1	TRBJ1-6	ASSKDRENSPLH
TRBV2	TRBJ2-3	ASSGTSGRKTDTQY
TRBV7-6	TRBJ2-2	ASKAAGRGNTGELF
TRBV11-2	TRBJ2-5	ASSSGTGFY
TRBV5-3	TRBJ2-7	ARRSGLAGGPTYEQY
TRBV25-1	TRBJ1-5	ASSGSGESQPQH
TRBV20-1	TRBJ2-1	SASRGDEQF
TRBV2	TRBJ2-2	ASSDVTYTGELF
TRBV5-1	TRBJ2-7	ASSEGTGTSYEQY
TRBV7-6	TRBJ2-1	ASSLGQINEQF
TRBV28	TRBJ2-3	ASSFINAGGPFVETDTQY
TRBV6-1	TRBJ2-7	ASSQTGSSYEQY
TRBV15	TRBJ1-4	ATRTEMGGIGEKLF
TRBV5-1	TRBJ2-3	ASSSRVVGGTDTQY
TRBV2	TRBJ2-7	ASSGTGGGEQY
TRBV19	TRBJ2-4	ASSTDGGGNIQY
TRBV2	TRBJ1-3	AYRTASGNTIY
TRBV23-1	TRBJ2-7	ASSLGRVGGHSYEQY
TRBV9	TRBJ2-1	ASSVSTKTSGQPYNEQF
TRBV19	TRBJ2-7	ASSKGDVVIYEQY
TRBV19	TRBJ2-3	ASSIIGDSSTDTQY
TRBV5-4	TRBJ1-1	ASSTTGTGGAEAF
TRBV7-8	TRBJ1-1	ASSSPDRENTEAF
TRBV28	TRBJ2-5	ASSRTSSLTQY
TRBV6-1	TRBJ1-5	ASSEDRSYSNQPQH
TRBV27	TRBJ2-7	ASKGTGYYEQY